Each of the 30 T cell receptor beta chains below was sequenced from the same sample in a study of T cells after yellow fever vaccination. TCRdb redid the calling of the 5' RACE reads with MiXCR, one entry per CDR3 protein. Altogether 300,000 or so distinct CDR3 sequences are present, 10% to 15% being singletons, with the ten largest covering 0.4% to 0.55%. Sequencing used CD4+ T cells sorted from PBMCs, obtained 45 days after the yellow fever booster vaccination. Every receptor here comes from a man aged 25-40 years who received the YFV17D yellow fever vaccine.

This clonotype was seen a few times. The chain is built from TRBV27 and TRBJ1-1; D call uncertain. The V end was cut by 0 bases, the J end by 5 bases, with 10 bases between. This CDR3 contains 14 residues. The germline V gene encodes CDR1 MNHEY and CDR2 SMNVEV (reference sequence). CDR3: CASSLSRGRTEAFF. The CDR3 nucleotides are TGTGCCAGCAGTTTATCACGCGGCCGGACTGAAGCTTTCTTT.

This clonotype was seen more than once but under ten times. The chain combines TRBV14 with TRBJ2-1, with 7 positions matching TRBD2. The CDR3 consists of 14 residues. V was clipped by 5 bases and J by 8 bases; unmatched bases: 9. Per germline, CDR1 SGHDN and CDR2 FVKESK. The DNA for the CDR3 is TGTGCCAGCAGCGCCCGACTAGCTTCAGATGAGCAGTTCTTC. This sequence encodes CASSARLASDEQFF. Drawing the rest from reference TRBV14 and TRBJ2-1, the complete variable domain is EAGVTQFPSHSVIEKGQTVTLRCDPISGHDNLYWYRRVMGKEIKFLLHFVKESKQDESGMPNNRFLAERTGGTYSTLKVQPAELEDSGVYFCASSARLASDEQFFGPGTRLTVL.

V usage is TRBV5-1 and J usage is TRBJ2-2; D not certain. Germline CDR1 SGHRS, CDR2 YFSETQ. CDR3 length: 14 residues. V was trimmed by 2 bases and J by 4 bases, leaving 9 bases between them. CDR3 residues: CASSFGQTTGELFF. Written as DNA, the CDR3 is TGCGCCAGCAGCTTTGGGCAGACCACCGGGGAGCTGTTTTTT.

This clonotype was counted between two and nine times. This chain joins TRBV18 and TRBJ2-5; D is perhaps TRBD1 (6 bases). The CDR3 contains 13 residues. The ends were cut back, 0 bases at V and 8 bases at J, with 10 bases in the middle. Germline CDR1 and CDR2: KGHSH and LQKENI. CDR3 sequence: CASSPPGAVTQYF. CDR3 bases: TGTGCCAGCTCACCACCGGGGGCGGTAACCCAGTACTTC.

This clonotype occurred many times. The chain recombines TRBV29-1 with TRBJ2-5; D may correspond to TRBD1 or TRBD2 (5 bases each). Germline V gene lookup returns CDR1 SQVTM and CDR2 ANQGSEA. The CDR3 runs 12 residues. V lost 8 bases and J 4 bases, leaving 14 bases between the germline ends. This CDR3 is CSFQGPRETQYF. In nucleotides, the CDR3 is TGCAGCTTTCAGGGACCTCGAGAGACCCAGTACTTC.

This clonotype has more than one count but fewer than ten. V gene TRBV12-3 or TRBV12-4 combines with J gene TRBJ1-5, with D uncertain. V was clipped by 6 bases and J by 6 bases, with 12 bases between them. The CDR3 spans 13 residues. In DNA, the CDR3 is TGTGCCAGCAGCCGAGGTGGGCGTCAGCCCCAGCATTTT. Amino acids: CASSRGGRQPQHF.

The gene calls are TRBV7-2 and TRBJ2-7, with D possibly matching TRBD2 (6 bases). The germline CDR1 and CDR2 sequences are SGHTA and FQGNSA. V lost 5 bases, J lost 0 bases, and 17 bases lay in between. The CDR3 contains 16 residues. CDR3 bases: TGTGCCAGCAGCCAACGGGCCGGGACTGGCTCCTACGAGCAGTACTTC. It is translated as CASSQRAGTGSYEQYF. Full variable domain (remainder filled in from reference TRBV7-2 and TRBJ2-7): GAGVSQSPSNKVTEKGKDVELRCDPISGHTALYWYRQSLGQGLEFLIYFQGNSAPDKSGLPSDRFSAERTGGSVSTLTIQRTQQEDSAVYLCASSQRAGTGSYEQYFGPGTRLTVT.

This chain joins TRBV27 and TRBJ2-3; TRBD2 matches at 12 bases. With 7 bases clipped from V and 5 bases from J, the junction kept 10 bases outside the gene matches. The CDR3 contains 16 residues. Germline-derived CDR1 and CDR2 are MNHEY and SMNVEV (reference sequence). The CDR3 protein is CASNLLTSGRLDTQYF. CDR3 DNA: TGTGCCAGCAACCTCCTCACTAGCGGGAGGCTAGATACGCAGTATTTT.

This clonotype was found a few times. This sequence joins TRBV30 and TRBJ2-5; D possibly corresponds to TRBD1 (5 bases). This CDR3 spans 13 amino acids. Germline V gene lookup returns CDR1 GTSNPN and CDR2 SVGIG (reference sequence). V lost 8 bases, J lost 2 bases, and 15 bases lay in between. In DNA, the CDR3 is TGTGCCGTGAGCAGGGTCACACAAGAGACCCAGTACTTC. It is translated as CAVSRVTQETQYF. Supplemented by reference TRBV30 and TRBJ2-5, the full variable domain reads SQTIHQWPATLVQPVGSPLSLECTVEGTSNPNLYWYRQAAGRGLQLLFYSVGIGQISSEVPQNLSASRPQDRQFILSSKKLLLSDSGFYLCAVSRVTQETQYFGPGTRLLVL.

The chain recombines TRBV4-2 with TRBJ2-1; 7 bases match TRBD2. This CDR3 has 15 amino acids. Germline assignment: CDR1 LGHNA and CDR2 YNFKEQ. With V trimmed by 1 base and J by 4 bases, 4 bases remained unmatched. DNA for the CDR3: TGTGCCAGCAGCCAAGCAGCGGGGTCGTACAATGAGCAGTTCTTC. It specifies CASSQAAGSYNEQFF.

V and J are TRBV4-3 and TRBJ2-3, with 9 bases that match TRBD2. The CDR3 runs 16 residues. After removal of 1 base from V and 3 bases from J, the junction contained 5 bases not matched to a gene. In germline, CDR1 is LGHNA, CDR2 YSLEER. DNA for the CDR3: TGCGCCAGCAGCCAAGGAGCGGGAGGTGCGACAGATACGCAGTATTTT. Encoded protein: CASSQGAGGATDTQYF.

This clonotype was seen at least ten times. The chain couples TRBV5-1 to TRBJ1-3; possibly TRBD1 for D (6 bases). There are 19 residues in the CDR3. Germline V gene data show CDR1 as SGHRS and CDR2 as YFSETQ. V shed 3 bases and J shed 0 bases, with 22 bases lying between them. The CDR3 here is CASSYDRLRALSSGNTIYF. The CDR3 DNA sequence: TGCGCCAGCAGCTACGACAGGTTGAGGGCCTTAAGCTCTGGAAACACCATATATTTT.

The chain has TRBV21-1 and TRBJ2-7; the DNA was not used to check the table's D call, TRBD2. TRBV21-1 is a pseudogene segment. CDR3 length equals 16 residues. In nucleotides, the CDR3 is TGTGCCAGCAGCACCTCCCAGCTCTTAAGGGCCTACGAGCAGTACTTC. Encoded protein: CASSTSQLLRAYEQYF.

The V gene is TRBV18, the J gene TRBJ1-2, with D perhaps matching TRBD1 (5 bases). Trimming cost V 3 bases and J 5 bases, with 16 bases left between them. The CDR3 length is 15 residues. In germline, CDR1 is KGHSH, CDR2 LQKENI. This chain's CDR3 is CASSPKEGLSYGYTF. The CDR3 nucleotides read TGTGCCAGCTCACCGAAGGAGGGGCTTTCTTATGGCTACACCTTC.

This clonotype showed up just a few times. The chain employs TRBV7-9 and TRBJ2-3, with TRBD2 matching 8 bases. CDR1 and CDR2 from the germline V gene are SEHNR and FQNEAQ (reference sequence). The CDR3 covers 15 residues. V was clipped by 3 bases and J by 2 bases; unmatched bases: 4. CDR3 DNA sequence: TGTGCCAGCAGCTTCCAGCGGGGGTACACAGATACGCAGTATTTT. Protein sequence: CASSFQRGYTDTQYF. Full variable domain (outside the CDR3, taken from reference TRBV7-9 and TRBJ2-3): DTGVSQNPRHKITKRGQNVTFRCDPISEHNRLYWYRQTLGQGPEFLTYFQNEAQLEKSRLLSDRFSAERPKGSFSTLEIQRTEQGDSAMYLCASSFQRGYTDTQYFGPGTRLTVL.

V usage is TRBV15 and J usage is TRBJ2-5, with D unresolved. CDR1 LNHNV and CDR2 YYDKDF come from the germline V gene (reference sequence). This CDR3 is 13 amino acids long. Deletions cut 3 bases from V and 1 base from J, with 6 bases between. CDR3 coding DNA: TGTGCCACCAGCAGCCCCTCCCAAGAGACCCAGTACTTC. Translated, it gives CATSSPSQETQYF.

This clonotype was observed a handful of times. An end of the junction differs from the germline gene, which may be a read error. J is TRBJ1-2 and V is TRBV7-2, with D uncertain. The germline gives CDR1 SGHTA, CDR2 FQGNSA. CDR3 length: 12 amino acids. This CDR3 reads CASSLTRSAKGF. CDR3 coding DNA: TGTGCCAGCAGCTTAACTCGATCGGCTAAGGGTTTC.

The chain employs TRBV6-6 and TRBJ1-3; D possibly corresponds to TRBD1 (5 bases). CDR1 is MNHNY and CDR2 is SVGAGI in the germline V gene (reference sequence). CDR3 size: 16 residues. V was cut by 5 bases and J by 0 bases, with 14 bases left in between. The DNA for the CDR3 is TGTGCCAGCAGTCCTCCCCAGGGAGTCTCTGGAAACACCATATATTTT. It specifies CASSPPQGVSGNTIYF.

This chain joins TRBV5-1 and TRBJ2-7; 9 bases align to TRBD2. The CDR3 is made up of 16 amino acids. Per germline, CDR1 SGHRS and CDR2 YFSETQ. V lost 0 bases to trimming and J lost 6 bases; unmatched junction nucleotides: 10. The CDR3 is CASSLAIGLAGREQYF. The CDR3 coding sequence is TGCGCCAGCAGCTTGGCCATAGGTCTAGCGGGACGCGAGCAGTACTTC. The full variable domain, its missing parts supplied by reference TRBV5-1 and TRBJ2-7, is KAGVTQTPRYLIKTRGQQVTLSCSPISGHRSVSWYQQTPGQGLQFLFEYFSETQRNKGNFPGRFSGRQFSNSRSEMNVSTLELGDSALYLCASSLAIGLAGREQYFGPGTRLTVT.

The chain carries TRBV4-3 and TRBJ2-1; possibly TRBD2 for D (6 bases). The germline CDR1 and CDR2 sequences are LGHNA and YSLEER. Trimming pared 4 bases from V and 8 bases from J, leaving 12 bases between. The CDR3 has 13 amino acids. Here the CDR3 reads CASSPEGFDEQFF. CDR3 nucleotides: TGCGCCAGCAGCCCGGAGGGTTTTGATGAGCAGTTCTTC.

The rearrangement uses TRBV20-1 and TRBJ2-1, with 9 bases fitting TRBD2. The CDR3 is made up of 14 amino acids. Looked up from germline, CDR1 is DFQATT and CDR2 is SNEGSKA (reference sequence). The CDR3 loop is CSLRVLAGSNEQFF. As DNA, the CDR3 is TGCAGCCTGCGCGTCCTAGCGGGAAGCAATGAGCAGTTCTTC.

The sample holds a few counts of this clonotype. The rearrangement joins TRBV19 to TRBJ1-1; D perhaps matches TRBD1 (6 bases). The CDR3 consists of 15 residues. V was pared by 6 bases and J by 5 bases, with 19 bases between. Germline CDR1 is LNHDA and CDR2 is SQIVND (reference sequence). The CDR3 protein is CASRGRGNGKTEAFF. CDR3 in DNA: TGTGCCAGTAGAGGCAGGGGAAATGGTAAGACTGAAGCTTTCTTT. Looking up the rest from reference TRBV19 and TRBJ1-1 gives the full variable domain: DGGITQSPKYLFRKEGQNVTLSCEQNLNHDAMYWYRQDPGQGLRLIYYSQIVNDFQKGDIAEGYSVSREKKESFPLTVTSAQKNPTAFYLCASRGRGNGKTEAFFGQGTRLTVV.

V is TRBV18 and J is TRBJ2-1, with D uncertain. V was pared by 2 bases and J by 4 bases, with 9 bases between. This CDR3 is built from 14 residues. Germline CDR1 is KGHSH and CDR2 is LQKENI. CDR3 bases: TGTGCCAGCTCACCATTGGGCGGTTACAATGAGCAGTTCTTC. As protein: CASSPLGGYNEQFF.

The chain has TRBV27 and TRBJ1-5; D is undetermined. The V gene lost 1 base and the J gene lost 6 bases, with 13 bases spanning the gap. Germline V CDR1 and CDR2: MNHEY, SMNVEV (reference sequence). The CDR3 consists of 15 residues. Written as DNA, the CDR3 is TGTGCCAGCAGTTTATATGGGAGAGGCAGTCAGCCCCAGCATTTT. Translated, it gives CASSLYGRGSQPQHF.

V and J are TRBV5-1 and TRBJ2-3; D unclear. V lost 0 bases and J 0 bases, leaving 11 bases between the germline ends. The CDR3 covers 16 residues. From germline, CDR1 is SGHRS and CDR2 YFSETQ. CDR3 in amino acids: CASSLGGDPSTDTQYF. CDR3 sequence (DNA): TGCGCCAGCAGCTTGGGAGGAGATCCTAGCACAGATACGCAGTATTTT.

This clonotype was counted ten times or more. This chain links TRBV15 with TRBJ2-1; 8 bases agree with TRBD1. CDR1 LNHNV and CDR2 YYDKDF come from the germline V gene (reference sequence). The CDR3 runs to 15 residues. The CDR3 nucleotides are TGTGCGTGCACTCAGGGGGCGGTTTTCGGGAATGAGCAGTTCTTC. This encodes CACTQGAVFGNEQFF.

On this clonotype itself: Germline is not matched at one junction end, which may reflect a read error. This rearrangement joins TRBV7-9 to TRBJ2-3; perhaps TRBD2 as D (5 bases). CDR1 is SEHNR and CDR2 is FQNEAQ in the germline V gene (reference sequence). The CDR3 loop spans 15 amino acids. The CDR3 nucleotides are TGTGCCAGCAGCTCTAGGGTGGAGGTCACAGATAAGCAGTATTTT. As protein: CASSSRVEVTDKQYF.

Only one count was recorded for this clonotype. Since a much larger clone is just one base distant, this may be a read error. The chain recombines TRBV20-1 with TRBJ2-3; TRBD2 matches at 7 bases. This CDR3 spans 15 amino acids. From germline, CDR1 is DFQATT and CDR2 SNEGSKA (reference sequence). The CDR3 bases are TGCAGTGCTTGGGGAGGGGCTAGCCAACCAGATATGCAGTATTTT. Translated, it gives CSAWGGASQPDMQYF.

In this sample, this clonotype turned up a few times. The CDR3 nucleotides are TGCAGTGCTTCACAGGGGATAGGGCCTTACAATGAGCAGTTCTTC. It encodes CSASQGIGPYNEQFF. The chain uses TRBV20-1 and TRBJ2-1; 7 bases are a match to TRBD1. Germline CDR1 and CDR2: DFQATT and SNEGSKA (reference sequence). With V trimmed by 5 bases and J by 4 bases, 11 bases remained unmatched. The CDR3 spans 15 residues.

This clonotype has a handful of counts. J is TRBJ1-4 and V is TRBV29-1, with a possible D match to TRBD1 (5 bases). Germline-derived CDR1 and CDR2 are SQVTM and ANQGSEA. The CDR3 contains 12 residues. With 6 bases removed from V and 1 base from J, the gap between germline ends came to 6 bases. CDR3 loop: CSVQGTNEKLFF. DNA of the CDR3: TGCAGCGTGCAGGGAACTAATGAAAAACTGTTTTTT.